The present T cell receptor (beta chain) was sequenced within a study of T cells in Graves' hyperthyroidism and ophthalmopathy. Researchers took RNA transcripts and amplified the TCR beta CDR3 regions from them. A first-round RT-PCR of the TCR CDR3 used the HTBI primer set. Using its own MiXCR run on the multiplex PCR reads, TCRdb lists one record per CDR3 protein. The sample comprises about 500,000 distinct CDR3 sequences, about 16% of which are singletons, and approximately 32% rests with the top ten. Overall study results and limits: Ophthalmopathy got predicted by the model a median around six months before its onset.

The CDR3 runs to 15 residues. With 3 bases removed from V and 0 bases from J, the gap between germline ends came to 9 bases. The germline CDR1 and CDR2 sequences are KGHDR and SFDVKD. This clonotype was seen repeatedly, ten times or more. The antigen is unknown. The receptor was derived from a woman aged 25 to 39 with Graves' ophthalmopathy. Sequences were obtained from blood. The chain is built from TRBV24-1 and TRBJ2-3; D not resolved. CDR3 sequence (DNA): TGTGCCACCAGTGATACGGACCGAAGCACAGATACGCAGTATTTT. Amino acid sequence: CATSDTDRSTDTQYF.